The 26 T cell receptor beta chains in this list originate from one sample, sequenced in a study of cytomegalovirus exposure and HLA in healthy donors. Primers included in the PCR were 60 Vbeta and 13 Jbeta primers. This table comes from immunoSEQ multiplex PCR, and its TCRdb copy is limited to in-frame clones, with some not included. The sample yields about 90,000 clones, roughly 60% seen once. The sequenced sample was PBMCs. These receptor sequences come from a woman in her forties or fifties in good health and CMV-seropositive.

This chain joins TRBV5-6 and TRBJ2-5, with 8 bases that match TRBD1. CDR3 size: 15 residues. V dropped 2 bases and J dropped 5; count of bases not matched to a gene: 8. From germline, CDR1 is SGHDT and CDR2 YYEEEE. The CDR3 nucleotides are TGTGCCAGCAGCTTACAGGGGGAAACTAGCGAGACCCAGTACTTC. This sequence encodes CASSLQGETSETQYF.

This clone turned up a few times. The V and J genes are TRBV14 and TRBJ1-2; 7 positions agree with TRBD1. V lost 2 bases and J lost 5; bases outside the gene matches: 5. The CDR3 is 14 residues long. Germline V gene data show CDR1 as SGHDN and CDR2 as FVKESK. In DNA, the CDR3 is TGTGCCAGCAGCCAAAGCCGGGACAGATATGGCTACACCTTC. Its translation: CASSQSRDRYGYTF.

Points on this clone: Mismatch with germline at one junction end may stem from a read error. The genes are TRBV11-2 and TRBJ2-7; TRBD1 aligns across 7 bases. The V gene's germline CDR1 is SGHAT and CDR2 FQNNGV. The CDR3 loop spans 13 amino acids. The CDR3 nucleotides are TGTGCCAGCAGCTTTACAGGGGCCTATGAGCAGTACTTC. It specifies CASSFTGAYEQYF. Combining the CDR3 with reference TRBV11-2 and TRBJ2-7 gives the whole variable domain EAGVAQSPRYKIIEKRQSVAFWCNPISGHATLYWYQQILGQGPKLLIQFQNNGVVDDSQLPKDRFSAERLKGVDSTLKIQPAKLEDSAVYLCASSFTGAYEQYFGPGTRLTVT.

The rearrangement joins TRBV7-9 to TRBJ2-2; TRBD1 matches 9 bases. With 5 bases clipped from V and 4 bases from J, the junction kept 2 bases outside the gene matches. Looked up from germline, CDR1 is SEHNR and CDR2 is FQNEAQ (reference sequence). This CDR3 region has 14 residues. This CDR3 reads CASSRTGATGELFF. CDR3 nucleotide sequence: TGTGCCAGCAGCCGGACAGGGGCCACCGGGGAGCTGTTTTTT.

The genes are TRBV2 and TRBJ2-4; maybe TRBD1 (5 bases). The CDR3 runs to 14 residues. Per germline, CDR1 SNHLY and CDR2 FYNNEI. Trimming left V 6 bases short and J 6 bases short, with 15 bases between. The CDR3 spells CASRGPPPLNIQYF. In nucleotides, the CDR3 is TGTGCCAGCAGGGGGCCACCGCCATTAAACATTCAGTACTTC.

This clone occurred once. V usage is TRBV29-1 and J usage is TRBJ1-1, with a tentative D call TRBD1 (5 bases). Germline-derived CDR1 and CDR2 are SQVTM and ANQGSEA. V gave up 6 bases and J gave up 7 bases, with 9 bases separating them. The CDR3 length is 10 residues. The DNA for the CDR3 is TGCAGCGTCGGACACCTTGAAGCTTTCTTT. This codes for CSVGHLEAFF.

On this clone itself: This specimen includes other DNA sequences encoding the same CDR3. The V gene is TRBV5-1, the J gene TRBJ2-5, with a possible D match to TRBD1 (6 bases). The CDR3 runs to 15 residues. In germline, CDR1 is SGHRS, CDR2 YFSETQ. Trimming took off 4 bases at V and 12 bases at J, with 25 bases between the two ends. CDR3 protein: CASSSGEVAGAQEYF. CDR3 coding DNA: TGCGCCAGCAGCAGTGGTGAGGTAGCAGGGGCCCAGGAGTACTTC. Together with reference TRBV5-1 and TRBJ2-5, the CDR3 gives the full variable domain: KAGVTQTPRYLIKTRGQQVTLSCSPISGHRSVSWYQQTPGQGLQFLFEYFSETQRNKGNFPGRFSGRQFSNSRSEMNVSTLELGDSALYLCASSSGEVAGAQEYFGPGTRLLVL.

The chain recombines TRBV19 with TRBJ1-2, with TRBD1 as a possible D gene (6 bases). Germline CDR1 is LNHDA and CDR2 is SQIVND (reference sequence). Trimming cost V 5 bases and J 7 bases, with 14 bases left between them. CDR3 length equals 13 residues. The CDR3 coding sequence is TGTGCCAGTAGTGCCAGGACAGTTCTTGGCTACACCTTC. Protein product: CASSARTVLGYTF. Complete variable domain (other parts from reference TRBV19 and TRBJ1-2): DGGITQSPKYLFRKEGQNVTLSCEQNLNHDAMYWYRQDPGQGLRLIYYSQIVNDFQKGDIAEGYSVSREKKESFPLTVTSAQKNPTAFYLCASSARTVLGYTFGSGTRLTVV.

This chain uses TRBV6-5 with TRBJ2-1; 8 bases align to TRBD1. Germline CDR1 and CDR2: MNHEY and SVGAGI. The CDR3 runs 15 residues. V lost 5 bases to trimming and J lost 10 bases; unmatched junction nucleotides: 13. The CDR3 is CASSQGTGYSIEQFF. CDR3 in DNA: TGTGCCAGCAGTCAAGGGACAGGCTATAGCATAGAGCAGTTCTTC.

V is TRBV7-2 and J is TRBJ2-3; 10 nucleotides line up with TRBD2. CDR3 length equals 14 residues. Germline-derived CDR1 and CDR2 are SGHTA and FQGNSA. Trimming at V came to 3 bases and at J to 6 bases, leaving 3 bases not matched to a gene. The CDR3 protein is CASSFGTSADTQYF. Written as DNA, the CDR3 is TGTGCCAGCAGCTTCGGGACTAGCGCGGATACGCAGTATTTT. Using reference TRBV7-2 and TRBJ2-3 for the parts outside the CDR3, the full variable domain is GAGVSQSPSNKVTEKGKDVELRCDPISGHTALYWYRQSLGQGLEFLIYFQGNSAPDKSGLPSDRFSAERTGGSVSTLTIQRTQQEDSAVYLCASSFGTSADTQYFGPGTRLTVL.

A remark on this clone: Sequence at one end of the junction differs from germline and may be a read error. V usage is TRBV7-9 and J usage is TRBJ1-1; 9 bases agree with TRBD1. CDR1 is SEHNR, CDR2 FQNEAQ, per germline (reference sequence). The CDR3 totals 14 residues. The CDR3 loop is CSSSFSTGGTEAFF. In DNA, the CDR3 is TGTTCCAGCAGCTTCTCGACAGGGGGTACTGAAGCTTTCTTT.

The chain employs TRBV6-5 and TRBJ2-7, with 9 bases aligning to TRBD1. The CDR3 has 14 amino acids. The germline CDR1 and CDR2 sequences are MNHEY and SVGAGI. V gave up 10 bases and J gave up 5 bases; unmatched junction bases: 12. This CDR3 reads CAITSGTGPHEQYF. The DNA of the CDR3 is TGTGCCATCACGTCCGGGACAGGGCCCCACGAGCAGTACTTC.

The V and J genes are TRBV6-5 and TRBJ2-6, with D hard to call. The CDR3 extends over 15 amino acids. V lost 6 bases and J 0 bases, leaving 9 bases between the germline ends. Per germline, CDR1 MNHEY and CDR2 SVGAGI. The CDR3 loop reads CASRLLISGANVLTF. CDR3 coding DNA: TGTGCCAGCAGGTTACTCATCTCTGGGGCCAACGTCCTGACTTTC.

This CDR3 reads CASSSLSGANVLTF. In nucleotides, the CDR3 is TGTGCCAGCAGTTCCCTTTCTGGGGCCAACGTCCTGACTTTC. V gene TRBV28 combines with J gene TRBJ2-6; D is unresolved. Germline lookup yields CDR1 MDHEN and CDR2 SYDVKM. This CDR3 is 14 amino acids long. The V gene lost 4 bases and the J gene lost 1 base, with 5 bases spanning the gap.

This chain links TRBV20-1 with TRBJ1-1; D gene ambiguous. The V end was cut by 5 bases, the J end by 4 bases, with 8 bases between. Germline CDR1 DFQATT, CDR2 SNEGSKA (reference sequence). The CDR3 contains 11 residues. CDR3 nucleotide sequence: TGCAGTGCTCCGGGAACCACTGAAGCTTTCTTT. It encodes CSAPGTTEAFF.

This clone was detected only once. V and J are TRBV10-1 and TRBJ2-2; D is ambiguous. The CDR3 has 14 residues. The germline CDR1 and CDR2 sequences are WNHNN and SYGVQD (reference sequence). V lost 0 bases and J 6 bases, leaving 8 bases between the germline ends. The CDR3: CASSESTNPGELFF. CDR3 nucleotide sequence: TGCGCCAGCAGTGAGTCGACAAACCCCGGGGAGCTGTTTTTT.

This chain joins TRBV5-1 and TRBJ2-1; 8 nucleotides line up with TRBD2. J lost 2 bases, V lost 1 base, and 2 bases had no gene match. Germline CDR1 and CDR2: SGHRS and YFSETQ. This CDR3 contains 15 residues. CDR3 sequence: CASSLQRGTYNEQFF. Here the CDR3 DNA reads TGCGCCAGCAGCTTGCAGCGGGGGACCTACAATGAGCAGTTCTTC.

Notes on this clone: Different DNA sequences within this sample yield the same CDR3. V is TRBV6-5 and J is TRBJ1-2, with 7 bases that match TRBD1. CDR3 size: 13 residues. Losses at the gene ends were 5 bases for V and 3 bases for J; bases not matched to a gene: 3. From germline, CDR1 is MNHEY and CDR2 SVGAGI. CDR3 nucleotides: TGTGCCAGCAGTCTTACAGGGGACTATGGCTACACCTTC. It is translated as CASSLTGDYGYTF.

This sequence joins TRBV11-1 and TRBJ1-2, with TRBD1 identical over 7 bases. The V segment lost 5 bases and the J segment 4 bases; nucleotides outside the gene matches: 10. This CDR3 region has 15 residues. Germline assignment: CDR1 SGHAT and CDR2 FQDESV (reference sequence). The CDR3 loop is CASSPNRDSPYGYTF. In DNA form, the CDR3 reads TGTGCCAGCAGCCCCAACCGGGACAGTCCCTATGGCTACACCTTC.

The gene calls are TRBV2 and TRBJ2-5; 12 bases are a match to TRBD1. The V gene end was trimmed by 3 bases and the J gene end by 4 bases; junction bases not matched to a gene: 3. Per the germline V gene, CDR1 is SNHLY and CDR2 is FYNNEI. This CDR3 has 15 amino acids. The CDR3 coding sequence is TGTGCCAGCAGTGATGGGACAGGGGGCAGAGAGACCCAGTACTTC. This translates into CASSDGTGGRETQYF. The complete variable domain, with remaining parts taken from reference TRBV2 and TRBJ2-5, reads EPEVTQTPSHQVTQMGQEVILRCVPISNHLYFYWYRQILGQKVEFLVSFYNNEISEKSEIFDDQFSVERPDGSNFTLKIRSTKLEDSAMYFCASSDGTGGRETQYFGPGTRLLVL.

This chain connects TRBV7-6 to TRBJ2-2, with D perhaps TRBD1 (7 bases). V lost 6 bases and J 3 bases, leaving 14 bases between the germline ends. The CDR3 consists of 15 residues. Germline CDR1 SGHVS, CDR2 FNYEAQ. The CDR3 region is CASSFRGDDTGELFF. CDR3 DNA sequence: TGTGCCAGCAGTTTCAGGGGGGACGACACCGGGGAGCTGTTTTTT.

This chain links TRBV10-2 with TRBJ1-1; D is ambiguous. The CDR3 is made up of 14 amino acids. The V and J ends lost 6 bases and 0 bases respectively, with 11 bases between them. CDR1 and CDR2 from the germline V gene are WSHSY and SAAADI. The CDR3 here is CASSGIGLNTEAFF. The DNA for the CDR3 is TGCGCCAGCAGCGGGATCGGATTGAACACTGAAGCTTTCTTT.

This clone was found a few times. This chain uses TRBV6-6 with TRBJ2-7, with a tentative D call TRBD2 (6 bases). The CDR3 covers 13 residues. Looked up from germline, CDR1 is MNHNY and CDR2 is SVGAGI (reference sequence). Trimming stripped 4 bases from V and 4 bases from J, with 11 bases between. The CDR3 bases are TGTGCCAGCAGTTTCCTTGGGACTTACGAGCAGTACTTC. This encodes CASSFLGTYEQYF.

This chain uses TRBV29-1 with TRBJ2-7; 7 bases map to TRBD1. V lost 6 bases and J lost 0; bases outside the gene matches: 5. Germline V gives CDR1 SQVTM, CDR2 ANQGSEA. The CDR3 covers 13 residues. This CDR3 reads CSVLQGSSYEQYF. In nucleotides, the CDR3 is TGCAGCGTACTACAGGGGAGCTCCTACGAGCAGTACTTC.

This clone was counted a single time. The chain combines TRBV5-6 with TRBJ2-2, with 10 bases that match TRBD1. The germline V gene has CDR1 SGHDT and CDR2 YYEEEE. V shed 4 bases, J shed 5 bases, and the junction held 5 bases outside the gene matches. CDR3 length equals 15 residues. The CDR3 DNA reads TGTGCCAGCAGCCCCGGGACAGGGGATACCGGGGAGCTGTTTTTT. Amino acids: CASSPGTGDTGELFF.

The sample holds a few counts of this clone. The CDR3 coding sequence is TGCGCCAGCAGCCCCGGGACAGTCTACAATGAGCAGTTCTTC. As protein: CASSPGTVYNEQFF. The chain is built from TRBV5-1 and TRBJ2-1; 7 nucleotides agree with TRBD1. The CDR3 spans 14 residues. Germline trimming cut 4 bases from V and 3 bases from J; bases unmatched to any gene: 4. Germline lookup yields CDR1 SGHRS and CDR2 YFSETQ.